This entry features one T cell receptor (beta chain) sequence. V lost 10 bases and J lost 8, with 11 bases in between. The V gene's germline CDR1 is MNHEY and CDR2 SVGAGI. This CDR3 has 11 residues. As part of library construction, unique molecular identifiers were attached to individual cDNA molecules. TCRdb re-called the 5' RACE reads with MiXCR, one entry per CDR3 protein. Of tens of thousands of distinct CDR3 sequences detected, under 15% appear once; the ten largest clones hold less than 7%. The data derive from a study of early T cells in non-severe SARS-CoV-2 infection. The chain uses TRBV6-5 and TRBJ2-2; the D gene is possibly TRBD1 (6 bases). The receptor was derived from an adult who was a healthcare worker with PCR-confirmed SARS-CoV-2 infection or an uninfected control (not recorded which). The specimen was whole blood. The CDR3 spells CATQGSGELFF. CDR3 in DNA: TGTGCCACCCAGGGGTCTGGGGAGCTGTTTTTT.